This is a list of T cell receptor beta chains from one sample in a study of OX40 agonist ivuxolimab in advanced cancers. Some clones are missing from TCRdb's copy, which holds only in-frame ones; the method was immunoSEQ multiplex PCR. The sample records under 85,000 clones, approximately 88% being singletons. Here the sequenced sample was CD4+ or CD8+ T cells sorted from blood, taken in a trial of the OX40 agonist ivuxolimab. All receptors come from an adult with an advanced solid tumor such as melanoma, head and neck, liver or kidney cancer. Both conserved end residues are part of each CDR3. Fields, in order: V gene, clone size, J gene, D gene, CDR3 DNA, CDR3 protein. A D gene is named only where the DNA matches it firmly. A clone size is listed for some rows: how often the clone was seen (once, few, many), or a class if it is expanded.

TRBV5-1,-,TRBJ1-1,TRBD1,TGCGCCAGCAGTGGGACAGGGATATCAATCACTGAAGCTTTCTTT,CASSGTGISITEAFF
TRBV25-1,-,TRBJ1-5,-,TGTGCCAGCAGAGGGGAGGACGGACAGCCCCAGCATTTT,CASRGEDGQPQHF
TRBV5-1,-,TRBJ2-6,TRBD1,TGCGCCAGCAGCTTGCGGACAGGTCTGGGGTCCAACGTCCTGACTTTC,CASSLRTGLGSNVLTF
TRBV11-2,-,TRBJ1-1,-,TGTGCCAGCAACGGACAGTTGAACACTGAAGCTTTCTTT,CASNGQLNTEAFF
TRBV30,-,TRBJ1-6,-,TGTGCCTGGAGGAACGGGGCTCAGAATTCACCCCTCCACTTT,CAWRNGAQNSPLHF
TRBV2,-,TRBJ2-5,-,TGTGCCAGCAGTGAAACGACAGATCAAGAGACCCAGTACTTC,CASSETTDQETQYF
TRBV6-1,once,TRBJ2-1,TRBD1,TGTGCCAGCAGTGCAGGGGGCTTTGGTATCGATGAGCAGTTCTTC,CASSAGGFGIDEQFF
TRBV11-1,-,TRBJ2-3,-,TGTGCCAGCAGCTCCGACCTCAGGGTAACCACAGATACGCAGTATTTT,CASSSDLRVTTDTQYF
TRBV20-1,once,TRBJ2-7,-,TGCAGTGCTAGAGTTTCCTACGAGCAGTACTTC,CSARVSYEQYF
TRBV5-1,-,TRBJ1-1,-,TGCGCCAGCAGCTTGTCGGCAGGTCTACTGAACACTGAAGCTTTCTTT,CASSLSAGLLNTEAFF
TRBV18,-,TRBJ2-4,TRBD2,TGTGCCAGCTCACCGACTAGCTCGGGCCGGGGAAACATTCAGTACTTC,CASSPTSSGRGNIQYF
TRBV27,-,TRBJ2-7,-,TGTGCCAGCAGTCCCGGACAGATCTACGAGCAGTACTTC,CASSPGQIYEQYF
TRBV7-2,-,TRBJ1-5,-,TGTGCCAGCAGCTTAGTTCGCGGGGATCAGCCCCAGCATTTT,CASSLVRGDQPQHF
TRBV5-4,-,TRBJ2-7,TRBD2,TGTGCCAGCAGCTTGGCCGGGGGGAGCTCCTACGAGCAGTACTTC,CASSLAGGSSYEQYF
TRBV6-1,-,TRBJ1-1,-,TGTGCCAGCGGGATTTGGGGAGGGAACACTGAAGCTTTCTTT,CASGIWGGNTEAFF
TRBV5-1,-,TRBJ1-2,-,TGCGCCAGCAGCTTGGGGACTTCTAGCTATGGCTACACCTTC,CASSLGTSSYGYTF
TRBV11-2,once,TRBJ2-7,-,TGTGCCAGCAGCCGCGGACAGACCTACGAGCAGTACTTC,CASSRGQTYEQYF
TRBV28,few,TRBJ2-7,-,TGTGCCAGCAGTTTATTTCCGCTGGCCTACGAGCAGTACTTC,CASSLFPLAYEQYF
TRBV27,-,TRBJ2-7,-,TGTGCCAGCAGTCCCAGGGCTAGCTCCTACGAGCAGTACTTC,CASSPRASSYEQYF
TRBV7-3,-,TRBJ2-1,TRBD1,TGTGCCAGCAGCCGGGACAGGGCGTACAATGAGCAGTTCTTC,CASSRDRAYNEQFF
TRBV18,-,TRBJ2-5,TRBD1,TGTGCCAGCTCACCACCCATGACAGGGGAAGAGACCCAGTACTTC,CASSPPMTGEETQYF
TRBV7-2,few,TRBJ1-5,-,TGTGCCAGCAGTATACTTAATCAGCCCCAGCATTTT,CASSILNQPQHF
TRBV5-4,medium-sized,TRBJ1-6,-,TGTGCCAGCAGCTTGGGCCCAGGGAATAATTCACCCCTCCACTTT,CASSLGPGNNSPLHF
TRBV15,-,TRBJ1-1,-,TGTGCCACCAGCAGAGATAGACCAGGGTACGATGAAGCTTTCTTT,CATSRDRPGYDEAFF
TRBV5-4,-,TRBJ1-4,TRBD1,TGTGCCAGCAGCTCCGGGACAGCTAATGAAAAACTGTTTTTT,CASSSGTANEKLFF
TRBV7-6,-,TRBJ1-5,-,TGTGCCAGCAGCCATCAGGGGTTTGGTCAGCCCCAGCATTTT,CASSHQGFGQPQHF
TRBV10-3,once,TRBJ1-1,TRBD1,TGTGCCATCAGTGAGTCGACAGGGATGAACACTGAAGCTTTCTTT,CAISESTGMNTEAFF
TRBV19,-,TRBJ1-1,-,TGTGCCAGTACCAAGAGGGGAGTAACTGAAGCTTTCTTT,CASTKRGVTEAFF
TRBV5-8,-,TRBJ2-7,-,TGTGCCAGCAGCTTGTTTCGGGGCGACGAGCAGTACTTC,CASSLFRGDEQYF
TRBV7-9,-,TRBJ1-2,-,TGTGCCAGCAGCTTTGGGAAAACTGATAACTATGGCTACACCTTC,CASSFGKTDNYGYTF
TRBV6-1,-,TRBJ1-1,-,TGTGCCAGCAGTGTTGGGCAGCCCACTGAAGCTTTCTTT,CASSVGQPTEAFF
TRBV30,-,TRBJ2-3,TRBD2,TGTGCCTGGAGTCAGGGCGGGGGGGCAACAGATACGCAGTATTTT,CAWSQGGGATDTQYF
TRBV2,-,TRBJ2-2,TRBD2,TGTGCCAGCGCGGGACTAGCGGGGACCGGGGAGCTGTTTTTT,CASAGLAGTGELFF
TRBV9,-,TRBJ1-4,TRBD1,TGTGCCAGCAGCCCAGGGACAGGGGTCGGAGAAAAACTGTTTTTT,CASSPGTGVGEKLFF
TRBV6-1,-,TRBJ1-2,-,TGTGCCAGCAATCAGGGCTACTATGGCTACACCTTC,CASNQGYYGYTF
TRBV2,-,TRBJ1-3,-,TGTGCCAGCAGTGTACAGGGCCTCTCTGGAAACACCATATATTTT,CASSVQGLSGNTIYF
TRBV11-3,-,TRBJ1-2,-,TGTGCCAGCAGCTTGGACAGAAGCACCCGATCTTACTATGGCTACACCTTC,CASSLDRSTRSYYGYTF
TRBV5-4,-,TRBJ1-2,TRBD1,TGTGCCAGCAGCTCCCCGGGACAGGGGGCGCATGGCTACACCTTC,CASSSPGQGAHGYTF
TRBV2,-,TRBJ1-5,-,TGTGCCAGCAGTGATACTAGTGGACTTTCGTGGAGGCCCCAGCATTTT,CASSDTSGLSWRPQHF